The 5 T cell receptor beta chains below come from one sample, sequenced in a study of blood T cell repertoires in COVID-19 (dated by TCRdb to between 2020 and 2021). Preparation of the library involved the immunoSEQ multiplex PCR assay. TCRdb's version of the immuneACCESS table is confined to in-frame rearrangements and falls short of the full clone set. An unresolved V gene accounts for under half of the shortfall where checked; the remainder is of unknown origin. Recorded for this sample are 110,000 or so clones; 84% of them occurred a single time. Jointly, the top ten make up 6.5% to 8% of the sample. The sample taken for sequencing was peripheral blood. The source of these receptors is a woman aged 45-65 years with acute or convalescent COVID-19.

The gene calls are TRBV7-8 and TRBJ2-2, with D maybe TRBD2 (5 bases). The CDR3 has 17 amino acids. CDR1 and CDR2 (germline): SGHVS, FQNEAQ. The V end was cut by 0 bases, the J end by 0 bases, with 11 bases between. CDR3 sequence reads: CASSLAGRPANTGELFF. CDR3 DNA sequence: TGTGCCAGCAGCTTAGCGGGGAGACCCGCGAACACCGGGGAGCTGTTTTTT.

This clone has a handful of counts. The gene calls are TRBV9 and TRBJ1-2; 9 nucleotides line up with TRBD1. The CDR3 spans 12 residues. Looked up from germline, CDR1 is SGDLS and CDR2 is YYNGEE. The ends lost 7 bases at V and 2 bases at J; junction bases unmatched: 0. CDR3 amino acids: CASGTGNYGYTF. The CDR3 DNA is TGTGCCAGCGGGACAGGGAACTATGGCTACACCTTC.

This clone has a handful of counts. The chain combines TRBV7-8 with TRBJ1-6, with D perhaps TRBD1 (5 bases). Trimming left V 4 bases short and J 2 bases short, with 12 bases between. The CDR3 has 16 residues. Germline CDR1 reads SGHVS; CDR2 reads FQNEAQ. This CDR3 is CASSSFGATYNSPLHF. As DNA, the CDR3 is TGTGCCAGCAGCTCATTTGGGGCTACCTATAATTCACCCCTCCACTTT.

DNA of the CDR3: TGCGCCAGCAGCTTCCCGACGGCAACAGGGCGCCCTGGGGCCAACGTCCTGACTTTC. It yields the protein CASSFPTATGRPGANVLTF. The chain joins TRBV5-1 to TRBJ2-6; weak D call: TRBD1 (6 bases). There are 19 residues in the CDR3. Trimming took off 2 bases at V and 2 bases at J, with 20 bases between the two ends. Germline assignment: CDR1 SGHRS and CDR2 YFSETQ. The entire variable domain, with the rest obtained from reference TRBV5-1 and TRBJ2-6, is as follows: KAGVTQTPRYLIKTRGQQVTLSCSPISGHRSVSWYQQTPGQGLQFLFEYFSETQRNKGNFPGRFSGRQFSNSRSEMNVSTLELGDSALYLCASSFPTATGRPGANVLTFGAGSRLTVL.

The V gene is TRBV11-2, the J gene TRBJ1-1; D is perhaps TRBD1 (5 bases). The CDR3 is 14 amino acids. Trimming took off 5 bases at V and 4 bases at J, with 14 bases between the two ends. Germline values: CDR1 SGHAT, CDR2 FQNNGV. This chain's CDR3 is CASSLRQGRTEAFF. CDR3 in DNA: TGTGCCAGCAGCCTAAGGCAGGGTCGCACTGAAGCTTTCTTT.